The sequence of this T cell receptor beta chain was determined in a study of T cell repertoires in cytomegalovirus infection. Study at large: A matching HLA type, together with CMV infection, was signaled by public TCR beta signatures.

To note about this clonotype: What it recognizes is unknown.

In TCRdb, the reads were re-called with MiXCR into one record per CDR3 protein. The sample has some 500,000 distinct CDR3 sequences; roughly a third are singletons. Per the germline V gene, CDR1 is DFQATT and CDR2 is SNEGSKA (reference sequence). The CDR3 spans 14 residues. Deletions cut 4 bases from V and 2 bases from J, with 12 bases between. This TCR was recovered from a human donor in good health (CMV status not recorded). Some clones in this sample may be carry-over from other donors' samples. The sequences come from cultured PBMCs, collected from culture after CMV antigen stimulation. The chain is built from TRBV20-1 and TRBJ1-5, with a weak D call TRBD1 (5 bases). The CDR3 loop reads CSAKRGDGNQPQHF. CDR3 sequence (DNA): TGCAGTGCTAAAAGAGGGGATGGCAATCAGCCCCAGCATTTT.